The 2 T cell receptor beta chains below come from one sample, sequenced in a study of T cells in women clearing cervical HPV infection. Clones were sequenced by immunoSEQ multiplex PCR, and TCRdb holds only the in-frame ones, with some missing. This listing includes 20,000 to 25,000 clones. The sample taken for sequencing was blood buffy coat. These receptors were obtained from a woman aged 18 to 75 with a cervical HPV16 infection that either progressed to CIN3+ or cleared (not recorded which).

The CDR3: CASSESIRGNSQPQHF. Partial CDR3 DNA: TGTGCCAGCAGTGAATCTATAAGGGGGAATAGTCAGCCC. V gene TRBV6-1 combines with J gene TRBJ1-5, with a possible D match to TRBD1 (6 bases). The read finishes 3 residues shy of the CDR3 end, and the germline J gene is used to complete it. V lost 2 bases, J lost 6 bases, and 17 bases lay in between. Germline lookup yields CDR1 MNHNS and CDR2 SASEGT. The CDR3 spans 16 residues.

The covered CDR3 bases are TGTGCCAGCACCGGAAGGGCCAACACTGAA. It translates to CASTGRANTE. The full CDR3 protein is CASTGRANTEAFF. The genes are TRBV2 and TRBJ1-1; D gene uncertain. The read finishes 3 residues shy of the CDR3 end, and the germline J gene is used to complete it. CDR1 is SNHLY and CDR2 is FYNNEI in the germline V gene. The CDR3 is made up of 13 amino acids. V dropped 7 bases and J dropped 2 bases, with 11 bases sitting between them.